These 21 T cell receptor beta chains were all obtained from the same sample, sequenced in a study of T cells after yellow fever vaccination. One entry per CDR3 protein results from TCRdb running MiXCR on the 5' RACE reads. This sample yields 500,000 to 700,000 distinct CDR3 sequences, of which roughly 21% are seen a single time; around an eighth belongs to the top ten. The specimen was PBMCs, collected 15 days after the yellow fever booster vaccination. Receptor source: a man in his thirties or forties who received the YFV17D yellow fever vaccine.

This clonotype showed up just a few times. The chain combines TRBV4-3 with TRBJ1-4; TRBD1 matches 10 bases. Per germline, CDR1 LGHNA and CDR2 YSLEER. The CDR3 runs to 17 residues. V lost 0 bases and J lost 8; bases outside the gene matches: 9. The CDR3 here is CASSQDPPGQGREKLFF. The CDR3 region has the DNA TGCGCCAGCAGCCAAGACCCCCCGGGACAGGGGAGAGAAAAACTGTTTTTT.

The chain employs TRBV28 and TRBJ2-2; TRBD1 aligns across 8 bases. The germline gives CDR1 MDHEN, CDR2 SYDVKM. The CDR3 loop spans 16 amino acids. V gave up 5 bases and J gave up 3 bases; unmatched junction bases: 8. The CDR3 DNA is TGTGCCAGCAGTGGCCCGACAGGGGCCTACACCGGGGAGCTGTTTTTT. It is translated as CASSGPTGAYTGELFF.

This clonotype was seen only a few times. V is TRBV7-9 and J is TRBJ2-7; no reliable D call. The CDR3 is 13 residues long. V was trimmed by 6 bases and J by 4 bases, leaving 13 bases between them. Germline assignment: CDR1 SEHNR and CDR2 FQNEAQ (reference sequence). Written as DNA, the CDR3 is TGTGCCAGCAGTAGTCGGACCAATTACGAGCAGTACTTC. It encodes CASSSRTNYEQYF.

This clonotype was counted between two and nine times. The chain combines TRBV12-3 or TRBV12-4 with TRBJ2-1; 7 bases map to TRBD2. This CDR3 comprises 16 residues. Losses at the gene ends were 5 bases for V and 1 base for J; bases not matched to a gene: 8. The CDR3 spells CASSPRGGYSYNEQFF. CDR3 coding DNA: TGTGCCAGCAGTCCACGCGGGGGATATTCCTACAATGAGCAGTTCTTC.

This rearrangement joins TRBV6-6 to TRBJ2-2; D is unresolved. V was cut by 2 bases and J by 7 bases, with 5 bases left in between. This CDR3 is built from 12 residues. Germline CDR1 and CDR2: MNHNY and SVGAGI (reference sequence). The CDR3 region is CASSYEVGELFF. In DNA, the CDR3 is TGTGCCAGCAGTTACGAGGTCGGGGAGCTGTTTTTT.

There are a few counts of this clonotype. V usage is TRBV5-6 and J usage is TRBJ2-2; no firm D call. V was pared by 3 bases and J by 5 bases, with 8 bases between. CDR1 is SGHDT and CDR2 is YYEEEE in the germline V gene. CDR3 length equals 13 residues. CDR3 DNA sequence: TGTGCCAGCAGCTCAGACTCGACCGGGGAGCTGTTTTTT. It yields the protein CASSSDSTGELFF.

The chain links TRBV12-3 or TRBV12-4 to TRBJ1-2; D gene uncertain. Trimming pared 3 bases from V and 8 bases from J, leaving 25 bases between. CDR3 length: 17 residues. CDR3 DNA sequence: TGTGCCAGCAGTTTTCATTCGCTTTCGGCCGAGCGGAGAGGCTACACCTTC. Protein sequence: CASSFHSLSAERRGYTF.

This chain connects TRBV5-6 to TRBJ2-7; no clear D gene. Trimming took off 1 base at V and 2 bases at J, with 4 bases between the two ends. CDR1 and CDR2 from the germline V gene are SGHDT and YYEEEE. The CDR3 extends over 12 amino acids. CDR3 coding DNA: TGTGCCAGCAGCTTGTACGCCTACGAGCAGTACTTC. It codes for CASSLYAYEQYF.

The chain combines TRBV12-3 or TRBV12-4 with TRBJ2-7; TRBD2 matches at 10 bases. V shed 8 bases, J shed 3 bases, and the junction held 4 bases outside the gene matches. This CDR3 comprises 13 residues. CDR3 sequence reads: CASQLAGYYEQYF. The CDR3 bases are TGTGCCAGCCAACTAGCGGGATACTACGAGCAGTACTTC.

This rearrangement joins TRBV12-3 or TRBV12-4 to TRBJ2-1; 13 bases fit TRBD2. The CDR3 covers 15 residues. J lost 9 bases, V lost 5 bases, and 7 bases had no gene match. CDR3 DNA: TGTGCCAGCAGTGGGGGACTAGCGGGATTAGGTGAGCAGTTCTTC. This translates into CASSGGLAGLGEQFF.

The genes are TRBV5-6 and TRBJ2-5; 7 positions agree with TRBD1. CDR3 size: 16 residues. The ends lost 4 bases at V and 2 bases at J; junction bases unmatched: 11. Germline V lookup: CDR1 SGHDT, CDR2 YYEEEE. The CDR3 loop reads CASSPLGTAFQETQYF. For the CDR3, the DNA is TGTGCCAGCAGCCCACTAGGGACAGCCTTTCAAGAGACCCAGTACTTC.

This clonotype was counted ten times or more. The V gene is TRBV7-2, the J gene TRBJ1-1; the D is unclear. The CDR3 covers 15 residues. CDR1 SGHTA and CDR2 FQGNSA come from the germline V gene. The germline V and J ends were trimmed by 3 bases and 0 bases, with 11 bases remaining between them. In nucleotides, the CDR3 is TGTGCCAGCAGCTTCGGGCGCCCCATGAACACTGAAGCTTTCTTT. It specifies CASSFGRPMNTEAFF.

This chain links TRBV5-1 with TRBJ1-1; 9 bases are a match to TRBD1. CDR1 and CDR2 from the germline V gene are SGHRS and YFSETQ. Germline trimming cut 2 bases from V and 3 bases from J; bases unmatched to any gene: 11. This CDR3 region has 17 residues. DNA for the CDR3: TGCGCCAGCAGCTTCCAGTTCGAACAGGGGGCAGACACTGAAGCTTTCTTT. Amino acid sequence: CASSFQFEQGADTEAFF. The entire variable domain, with the rest obtained from reference TRBV5-1 and TRBJ1-1, is as follows: KAGVTQTPRYLIKTRGQQVTLSCSPISGHRSVSWYQQTPGQGLQFLFEYFSETQRNKGNFPGRFSGRQFSNSRSEMNVSTLELGDSALYLCASSFQFEQGADTEAFFGQGTRLTVV.

A few counts support this clonotype. The V call is TRBV6-5, the J call TRBJ1-1; perhaps TRBD1 as D (5 bases). With 2 bases removed from V and 5 bases from J, the gap between germline ends came to 12 bases. The CDR3 has 14 residues. The germline V gene encodes CDR1 MNHEY and CDR2 SVGAGI. The CDR3 sequence: CASSYSRGRTEAFF. The CDR3 region has the DNA TGTGCCAGCAGTTACAGTCGGGGGAGGACTGAAGCTTTCTTT.

This clonotype showed up just a few times. V usage is TRBV19 and J usage is TRBJ2-1; 7 nucleotides line up with TRBD2. V lost 1 base, J lost 2 bases, and 8 bases stayed unmatched. The CDR3 runs 17 residues. The germline V gene has CDR1 LNHDA and CDR2 SQIVND (reference sequence). CDR3 loop: CASSIVATSSTYNEQFF. For the CDR3, the DNA is TGTGCCAGTAGTATAGTGGCGACTAGCAGCACCTACAATGAGCAGTTCTTC.

This clonotype was counted between two and nine times. This chain connects TRBV12-3 or TRBV12-4 to TRBJ2-3; 10 bases are shared with TRBD2. The CDR3 has 16 residues. V lost 6 bases to trimming and J lost 5 bases; unmatched junction nucleotides: 11. CDR3 amino acids: CASSPYLAGEVDTQYF. The CDR3 bases are TGTGCCAGCAGCCCCTACCTAGCGGGAGAAGTAGATACGCAGTATTTT.

This clonotype came up a few times. This rearrangement joins TRBV30 to TRBJ2-5; TRBD2 aligns across 7 bases. V lost 4 bases, J lost 6 bases, and 8 bases stayed unmatched. Germline CDR1 is GTSNPN and CDR2 is SVGIG (reference sequence). The CDR3 loop spans 13 amino acids. CDR3 region: CAWMQQGGKTQYF. The CDR3 region has the DNA TGTGCCTGGATGCAGCAGGGAGGGAAGACCCAGTACTTC.

This clonotype was detected only a few times. The chain has TRBV27 and TRBJ2-7; no definite D call. Germline V gene data show CDR1 as MNHEY and CDR2 as SMNVEV (reference sequence). Trimming took 10 bases from V and 3 from J, leaving 16 bases between them. The CDR3 loop spans 13 amino acids. The CDR3 DNA follows: TGTGCCACGTCCTGGGCGTGGGGCTACGAGCAGTACTTC. Translating it yields CATSWAWGYEQYF.

This chain uses TRBV6-5 with TRBJ2-2, with a possible D match to TRBD2 (6 bases). The CDR3 sequence is 12 residues long. Germline loops: CDR1 MNHEY, CDR2 SVGAGI. Trimming removed 7 bases at V and 7 bases at J, with 10 bases between. The CDR3 sequence is CASTLGLGELFF. CDR3 DNA: TGTGCCAGCACCTTGGGACTCGGGGAGCTGTTTTTT.

This rearrangement joins TRBV20-1 to TRBJ2-3; D ambiguous. Trimming left V 7 bases short and J 6 bases short, with 17 bases between. There are 13 residues in the CDR3. Germline-derived CDR1 and CDR2 are DFQATT and SNEGSKA (reference sequence). The CDR3: CSVPRPQPDTQYF. Written as DNA, the CDR3 is TGCAGTGTTCCCCGGCCCCAGCCCGATACGCAGTATTTT.

The rearrangement uses TRBV10-3 and TRBJ2-3, with 8 bases lining up with TRBD2. This CDR3 has 14 amino acids. V shed 6 bases, J shed 2 bases, and the junction held 4 bases outside the gene matches. Per germline, CDR1 ENHRY and CDR2 SYGVKD. The CDR3 DNA reads TGTGCCATCAGGCCGGGGGGGCCCACAGATACGCAGTATTTT. Residues: CAIRPGGPTDTQYF.